Given below is one T cell receptor beta chain in context. Antigen unknown. The read finishes 3 residues shy of the CDR3 end, and the germline J gene is used to complete it. This table comes from immunoSEQ multiplex PCR, and its TCRdb copy is limited to in-frame clones, with some not included. This table lists some 40,000 clones. The data belong to a study of T cells in women clearing cervical HPV infection. Findings of the study overall: Controls had more TRBV6-7 (0.16%) than cases (approximately 0.11%). Repertoire richness, not evenness, was significantly elevated in CIN3+ cases versus controls.

CDR1 and CDR2 from the germline V gene are LNHDA and SQIVND (reference sequence). The CDR3 totals 14 residues. Trimming removed 4 bases at V and 4 bases at J, with 11 bases between. The chain carries TRBV19 and TRBJ1-5; the D gene is possibly TRBD1 (5 bases). Sequenced input: blood buffy coat. The receptor was isolated from a woman aged 18 to 75 with a cervical HPV16 infection that either progressed to CIN3+ or cleared (not recorded which). Incomplete CDR3 DNA: TGTGCCAGTAGTAGCCAGGGAGGGAATCAGCCC. It encodes CASSSQGGNQP. The complete CDR3 reads CASSSQGGNQPQHF.